This T cell receptor (beta chain) emerged from a study of blood T cell repertoires in COVID-19 (dated by TCRdb to 2019 to 2021). General notes on the study: Samples covering the acute and convalescent phases of COVID-19 were provided by collaborators in the United States, Italy and Spain. The repertoires were made available in a free public database intended to serve as a resource for research on the immune response to SARS-CoV-2. Where HLA class I and class II types were available, the types were taken from metadata supplied by the sample provider, not from assay-based typing. Nearly every sample came with metadata listing a de-identified subject ID, COVID-19 status, age in years and sex. The dataset comprised deeply sampled blood TCRbeta repertoires from subjects exposed to, actively infected with, or recovered from COVID-19. The samples were drawn from two sources: the first 160 participants of the ongoing ImmuneRACE study, and 1,200 or so subjects contributed by 6 global collaborators. The prospective study material was composed of cDNA or gDNA derived from T cells, B-cell-depleted T cells, or PBMCs. Points the paper makes about the study in general: The amount of clinical and demographic metadata varied by source and participant and was provided uncurated.

TCRbeta CDR3 regions were amplified from genomic DNA by means of the immunoSEQ Assay, a bias-controlled multiplex PCR. The original pipeline was this. The number of nucleated cells in each sample was estimated by amplification of reference gene primers within the assay. To quantify the absolute abundance of each unique TCRbeta CDR3 rearrangement, sequence reads were collapsed and filtered. For each sample, productive Simpson clonality was calculated as the square root of Simpson's diversity index across productive rearrangements. The table comes from immuneACCESS by way of TCRdb, which keeps in-frame sequences with V and J called. Part of the clones is missing from these tables; in studies checked, under half for an unresolved V gene and the rest for unknown reasons. The D gene and trimming were derived from the DNA, and the V and J assignments and clone size from that table. The sample table holds approximately 120,000 clones, of which approximately 85% were seen once. The leading ten clones occupy around 3% of the sample.

One collaborating source in Seattle enrolled patients while the patients were actively infected and followed the patients over time throughout the course of disease. Collaborating institutions collected whole blood in K2EDTA tubes following their own protocols. For TCRbeta analysis, collaborator samples were shipped as frozen whole blood, as isolated PBMCs, or as DNA extracted from either sample type. Turning to this clone: Its antigen is unknown. No per-base quality is available; no much larger clone lies one base away.

The receptor was derived from a woman over 75 with COVID-19, enrolled during active disease. Specimen: peripheral blood.

The CDR3 protein is CASSQTSGNTGELFF. The DNA reads TGTGCCAGCAGCCAAACTAGCGGGAACACCGGGGAGCTGTTTTTT. The V and J segments used are TRBV6-2 or TRBV6-3 and TRBJ2-2; TRBD2 agrees with 8 junctional bases. Trimming accounts for 6 bases at V and 1 base at J, while the number of junction bases matched to no gene is 4. Via the germline V gene, CDR1 is MNHEY and CDR2 SVGEGT. CDR3 length: 15 amino acids, cysteine to phenylalanine. Only the CDR3 DNA is retained, 45 bases long and in frame from the first base.